These 32 T cell receptor beta chains share one sample of origin, sequenced in a study of blood T cell repertoires in COVID-19. Profiled with immunoSEQ multiplex PCR; TCRdb holds only in-frame clones, not every one. The data show about 160,000 clones, 60% to 85% seen once. The sequenced sample was peripheral blood. These receptors all stem from a man aged 55 to 69 with acute or convalescent COVID-19.

This clone is a singleton in its sample. This chain links TRBV7-8 with TRBJ1-2, with TRBD1 matching 10 bases. This CDR3 spans 15 amino acids. Germline CDR1 SGHVS, CDR2 FQNEAQ. With V trimmed by 5 bases and J by 3 bases, 6 bases remained unmatched. CDR3 DNA sequence: TGTGCCAGCAGCGCCCGGGACAGGGGTCACTATGGCTACACCTTC. Translation gives CASSARDRGHYGYTF.

The genes are TRBV5-1 and TRBJ2-2; TRBD1 matches at 7 bases. The V gene end was trimmed by 4 bases and the J gene end by 4 bases; junction bases not matched to a gene: 7. Germline V CDR1 and CDR2: SGHRS, YFSETQ. The CDR3 is 15 residues long. The CDR3, as DNA: TGCGCCAGCAGCAACCGGGACAGCTCCACCGGGGAGCTGTTTTTT. Translating it yields CASSNRDSSTGELFF.

V usage is TRBV2 and J usage is TRBJ2-3; D is unclear. V lost 4 bases, J lost 1 base, and 3 bases lay in between. Germline lookup yields CDR1 SNHLY and CDR2 FYNNEI. The CDR3 runs 12 residues. CDR3 sequence: CASSVGTDTQYF. As DNA, the CDR3 is TGTGCCAGCAGTGTCGGCACAGATACGCAGTATTTT. Supplemented by reference TRBV2 and TRBJ2-3, the full variable domain reads EPEVTQTPSHQVTQMGQEVILRCVPISNHLYFYWYRQILGQKVEFLVSFYNNEISEKSEIFDDQFSVERPDGSNFTLKIRSTKLEDSAMYFCASSVGTDTQYFGPGTRLTVL.

The chain links TRBV27 to TRBJ2-1; TRBD2 agrees at 8 bases. Trimming at V came to 4 bases and at J to 6 bases, leaving 11 bases not matched to a gene. The germline gives CDR1 MNHEY, CDR2 SMNVEV (reference sequence). The CDR3 has 16 residues. CDR3 region: CASSSLARGGGNEQFF. In nucleotides, the CDR3 is TGTGCCAGCAGTTCATTAGCCCGGGGGGGTGGCAATGAGCAGTTCTTC.

In this sample, this clone turned up a few times. CDR3 in amino acids: CASSLAAGGLKETQYF. CDR3 sequence (DNA): TGTGCCAGCAGCTTAGCAGCGGGGGGGCTGAAGGAGACCCAGTACTTC. J is TRBJ2-5 and V is TRBV7-2; 10 bases fit TRBD2. The CDR3 spans 16 residues. The V segment lost 0 bases and the J segment 5 bases; nucleotides outside the gene matches: 6. Germline V lookup: CDR1 SGHTA, CDR2 FQGNSA.

This chain connects TRBV29-1 to TRBJ1-1, with TRBD1 matching 10 bases. Per germline, CDR1 SQVTM and CDR2 ANQGSEA. V lost 3 bases to trimming and J lost 5 bases; unmatched junction nucleotides: 3. The CDR3 has 13 residues. CDR3 in amino acids: CSVERDRGTEAFF. CDR3 sequence (DNA): TGCAGCGTTGAGCGGGACAGGGGAACTGAAGCTTTCTTT.

This chain links TRBV3-1 (or the pseudogene TRBV3-2) with TRBJ1-6; tentatively, D is TRBD1 (6 bases). V was shortened by 6 bases and J by 1 base, with 19 bases between the two germline ends. The CDR3 runs 18 residues. Looked up from germline, CDR1 is LGHDT and CDR2 is YNNKEL (reference sequence). For the CDR3, the DNA is TGTGCCAGCAGGGGGTCCAGGGGCGGTTGGTCCTATAATTCACCCCTCCACTTT. Translation: CASRGSRGGWSYNSPLHF.

In regard to this clone: Additional DNA sequences in this sample encode the identical CDR3. The chain has TRBV9 and TRBJ2-7; a weak D match, TRBD1 (7 bases). Trimming pared 0 bases from V and 5 bases from J, leaving 12 bases between. The CDR3 covers 14 residues. Germline V gives CDR1 SGDLS, CDR2 YYNGEE. CDR3 nucleotides: TGTGCCAGCAGCGTAGCAGGGGGGCTCGACGAGCAGTACTTC. This codes for CASSVAGGLDEQYF.

This sequence joins TRBV7-9 and TRBJ2-7, with D uncertain. V was clipped by 1 base and J by 6 bases, with 4 bases between them. The CDR3 totals 11 residues. Germline CDR1 SEHNR, CDR2 FQNEAQ (reference sequence). The CDR3 loop reads CASSLVLEQYF. In DNA form, the CDR3 reads TGTGCCAGCAGCTTAGTTCTCGAGCAGTACTTC.

The chain employs TRBV7-2 and TRBJ1-1; TRBD1 matches at 11 bases. The germline CDR1 and CDR2 sequences are SGHTA and FQGNSA. The V gene end was trimmed by 4 bases and the J gene end by 4 bases; junction bases not matched to a gene: 11. The CDR3 is 17 residues long. CDR3 protein: CASSSRGQGARATEAFF. The DNA for the CDR3 is TGTGCCAGCAGCTCTCGAGGACAGGGGGCGAGGGCCACTGAAGCTTTCTTT.

This chain connects TRBV30 to TRBJ2-2; 9 positions agree with TRBD1. V lost 4 bases and J lost 5; bases outside the gene matches: 5. The germline V gene has CDR1 GTSNPN and CDR2 SVGIG (reference sequence). The CDR3 runs to 14 residues. Written as DNA, the CDR3 is TGTGCCTGGAAAACAGGGGGCTGGACCGGGGAGCTGTTTTTT. Amino acids: CAWKTGGWTGELFF.

The V and J genes are TRBV5-1 and TRBJ2-7; 9 bases line up with TRBD1. The J segment lost 5 bases and the V segment lost 2 bases, leaving 5 bases of the junction unmatched. Per the germline V gene, CDR1 is SGHRS and CDR2 is YFSETQ. CDR3 length: 14 residues. CDR3 coding DNA: TGCGCCAGCAGCTTAGGACAGGGGAGCAACGAGCAGTACTTC. Translated: CASSLGQGSNEQYF.

The chain recombines TRBV9 with TRBJ2-5; a weak D match, TRBD1 (5 bases). Trimming shortened V by 4 bases and J by 4 bases, and 5 bases separated the two germline ends. Germline CDR1 SGDLS, CDR2 YYNGEE. The CDR3 consists of 11 residues. CDR3 sequence (DNA): TGTGCCAGCAGCAGGGGAGAGACCCAGTACTTC. Amino acids: CASSRGETQYF. Filled out from reference TRBV9 and TRBJ2-5, the complete variable domain reads DSGVTQTPKHLITATGQRVTLRCSPRSGDLSVYWYQQSLDQGLQFLIQYYNGEERAKGNILERFSAQQFPDLHSELNLSSLELGDSALYFCASSRGETQYFGPGTRLLVL.

This clone was observed a few times. The V and J genes are TRBV7-2 and TRBJ1-3; D may be TRBD1 (6 bases). V was trimmed by 5 bases and J by 6 bases, leaving 11 bases between them. Per the germline V gene, CDR1 is SGHTA and CDR2 is FQGNSA. This CDR3 has 13 amino acids. CDR3: CASSPQGINTIYF. The DNA for the CDR3 is TGTGCCAGCAGCCCCCAGGGGATAAACACCATATATTTT.

The chain has TRBV10-2 and TRBJ2-7; D is perhaps TRBD2 (7 bases). CDR3 length: 15 residues. V lost 2 bases, J lost 4 bases, and 15 bases lay in between. Germline V CDR1 and CDR2: WSHSY, SAAADI. This CDR3 reads CASSERGGGPYEQYF. Written as DNA, the CDR3 is TGCGCCAGCAGTGAGAGGGGCGGGGGCCCTTACGAGCAGTACTTC.

This rearrangement joins TRBV24-1 to TRBJ2-2, with 8 nucleotides matching TRBD2. J lost 6 bases, V lost 5 bases, and 13 bases had no gene match. The germline gives CDR1 KGHDR, CDR2 SFDVKD. CDR3 length equals 17 residues. The CDR3 protein is CATSVQLHRGGSGELFF. The CDR3 DNA follows: TGTGCCACCAGTGTGCAGTTGCACCGCGGGGGGTCCGGGGAGCTGTTTTTT.

J is TRBJ2-1 and V is TRBV7-3, with TRBD2 identical over 11 bases. Germline loops: CDR1 SGHTA, CDR2 FQGTGA. The CDR3 is 15 residues long. Trimming cost V 6 bases and J 6 bases; bases outside gene matches: 7. The CDR3 coding sequence is TGTGCCAGCAGTTCCGGGACTAGCGGACTCAATGAGCAGTTCTTC. The encoded protein is CASSSGTSGLNEQFF.

The genes are TRBV3-1 (or the pseudogene TRBV3-2) and TRBJ1-1; D remains unclear. Germline values: CDR1 LGHDT, CDR2 YNNKEL (reference sequence). The CDR3 is 16 amino acids. The ends were cut back, 0 bases at V and 3 bases at J, with 14 bases in the middle. The CDR3 nucleotides read TGTGCCAGCAGCCAAGATAAGGGTCGCGGGGACACTGAAGCTTTCTTT. It encodes CASSQDKGRGDTEAFF.

The chain employs TRBV24-1 and TRBJ2-1, with D tentatively TRBD2 (6 bases). This CDR3 is built from 14 residues. In germline, CDR1 is KGHDR, CDR2 SFDVKD. Trimming cost V 8 bases and J 0 bases, with 10 bases left between them. The CDR3: CATMDGSSYNEQFF. The CDR3 nucleotides read TGTGCCACCATGGACGGGAGCTCCTACAATGAGCAGTTCTTC.

The V call is TRBV5-1, the J call TRBJ2-3; 12 positions agree with TRBD2. Per the germline V gene, CDR1 is SGHRS and CDR2 is YFSETQ. The CDR3 sequence is 18 residues long. V was clipped by 1 base and J by 2 bases; unmatched bases: 8. In DNA, the CDR3 is TGCGCCAGCAGCTTGAGGAACCGACTAGCGGGGGACACAGATACGCAGTATTTT. Protein: CASSLRNRLAGDTDTQYF.

In its sample, this clone was seen a few times. The CDR3 region is CASSTGTVQETQYF. The CDR3 DNA follows: TGTGCCAGCAGCACAGGGACAGTTCAAGAGACCCAGTACTTC. The V call is TRBV11-2, the J call TRBJ2-5; TRBD1 agrees at 7 bases. The germline V gene encodes CDR1 SGHAT and CDR2 FQNNGV. The CDR3 sequence is 14 residues long. J was trimmed by 2 bases and V by 5 bases; bases with no gene match: 5. The whole variable domain, filled in from reference TRBV11-2 and TRBJ2-5, reads EAGVAQSPRYKIIEKRQSVAFWCNPISGHATLYWYQQILGQGPKLLIQFQNNGVVDDSQLPKDRFSAERLKGVDSTLKIQPAKLEDSAVYLCASSTGTVQETQYFGPGTRLLVL.

This chain uses TRBV11-2 with TRBJ1-1; D is undetermined. The CDR3 is made up of 11 amino acids. The germline V gene has CDR1 SGHAT and CDR2 FQNNGV. V was pared by 5 bases and J by 5 bases, with 6 bases between. The CDR3 loop reads CASSTGTEAFF. The CDR3 DNA reads as TGTGCCAGCAGCACCGGGACTGAAGCTTTCTTT.

The sample holds one count of this clone. The chain combines TRBV23-1 with TRBJ2-6, with 9 bases fitting TRBD1. TRBV23-1 carries the ORF label, with uncertain function. There are 18 residues in the CDR3. V dropped 3 bases and J dropped 8; count of bases not matched to a gene: 14. The CDR3 nucleotides read TGCGCCAGCAGTCACCCCGGGACAGGGAGGCCGTGGACCAACGTCCTGACTTTC. Its protein is CASSHPGTGRPWTNVLTF.

The gene calls are TRBV11-1 and TRBJ2-3, with D possibly being TRBD1 (5 bases). Trimming removed 2 bases from V and 0 bases from J, with 12 bases in between. Germline loops: CDR1 SGHAT, CDR2 FQDESV (reference sequence). The CDR3 is 16 residues long. CDR3 amino acids: CASSLRSGISTDTQYF. In DNA form, the CDR3 reads TGTGCCAGCAGCTTAAGATCAGGGATAAGCACAGATACGCAGTATTTT.

J is TRBJ2-7 and V is TRBV12-3 or TRBV12-4; D is perhaps TRBD2 (5 bases). The CDR3 totals 12 residues. Trimming stripped 3 bases from V and 6 bases from J, with 9 bases between. The CDR3 region has the DNA TGTGCCAGCAGTTTTGCGGGTGGCGAGCAGTACTTC. Protein product: CASSFAGGEQYF.

The genes are TRBV11-3 and TRBJ2-7; a possible D gene is TRBD1 (7 bases). V lost 4 bases to trimming and J lost 7 bases, with 17 bases between them. Germline V gene sequence: CDR1 SGHNT, CDR2 YENEEA. The CDR3 loop spans 14 amino acids. CDR3 protein: CASSSTEGAGEQYF. Written as DNA, the CDR3 is TGTGCCAGCAGCTCGACCGAGGGGGCGGGGGAGCAGTACTTC.

In its sample, this clone was seen a few times. The chain employs TRBV9 and TRBJ2-7, with 9 bases aligning to TRBD1. The CDR3 is 13 amino acids. The germline V gene has CDR1 SGDLS and CDR2 YYNGEE. With V trimmed by 7 bases and J by 5 bases, 7 bases remained unmatched. CDR3 residues: CASSYRGPDEQYF. DNA for the CDR3: TGTGCCAGCTCATACAGGGGGCCGGACGAGCAGTACTTC.

The chain uses TRBV19 and TRBJ2-1; no clear D gene. V lost 5 bases, J lost 7 bases, and 12 bases lay in between. Germline V gene data show CDR1 as LNHDA and CDR2 as SQIVND (reference sequence). The CDR3 is 13 residues long. The CDR3: CASSLSEVNEQFF. The DNA for the CDR3 is TGTGCCAGTAGTCTAAGCGAGGTGAATGAGCAGTTCTTC.

In the case of this clone: The junction differs from germline at one of its ends, possibly a read error. The CDR3 reads CSATQDLGYIF. The CDR3 DNA reads TGCAGTGCTACACAGGACCTAGGCTACATCTTC. This sequence joins TRBV20-1 and TRBJ1-2; D is perhaps TRBD1 (5 bases). Germline V gene lookup returns CDR1 DFQATT and CDR2 SNEGSKA (reference sequence). The length of the CDR3 is 11 residues.

The J gene is TRBJ2-3, the V gene TRBV5-8; weak D call: TRBD1 (8 bases). Germline-derived CDR1 and CDR2 are SGHTS and YDEGEE. The V and J ends lost 3 bases and 8 bases respectively, with 19 bases between them. CDR3 length: 15 amino acids. CDR3 loop: CASSWGQAIAGTQYF. DNA for the CDR3: TGTGCCAGCAGCTGGGGACAGGCAATAGCGGGTACGCAGTATTTT.

The V gene is TRBV7-2, the J gene TRBJ1-5; D is uncertain. Germline assignment: CDR1 SGHTA and CDR2 FQGNSA. This CDR3 spans 15 amino acids. The germline V and J ends were trimmed by 1 base and 7 bases, with 14 bases remaining between them. The CDR3 nucleotides read TGTGCCAGCAGCTTAGGTCCGGGAAGTTACCAGCCCCAGCATTTT. It specifies CASSLGPGSYQPQHF.

The chain carries TRBV3-1 (or the pseudogene TRBV3-2) and TRBJ2-3, with 11 bases fitting TRBD2. The germline V gene encodes CDR1 LGHDT and CDR2 YNNKEL (reference sequence). With V trimmed by 4 bases and J by 0 bases, 12 bases remained unmatched. This CDR3 spans 19 amino acids. CDR3 protein: CASSPGLAELYESTDTQYF. As DNA, the CDR3 is TGTGCCAGCAGCCCGGGACTAGCGGAACTATACGAGAGCACAGATACGCAGTATTTT.